The 29 T cell receptor beta chains given below trace back to one sample, sequenced in a study of blood T cell repertoires in COVID-19 (dated by TCRdb to the early 2020s). The receptor library was made with the immunoSEQ multiplex PCR assay. Here the immuneACCESS table is served through TCRdb, limited to in-frame sequences with V and J called. Missing clones are a known gap in these copies; in checked studies unresolved V genes cover under half, and the rest lacks a known reason. The sample table contains around 130,000 clones; only one count was recorded for 75% to 90% of them. Roughly 4.7% of the sample is taken by the ten largest. Sequencing was done on a sample of peripheral blood. The receptors were gathered from a man between 35 and 55 years old with acute or convalescent COVID-19.

There are a few counts of this clone. The genes are TRBV10-2 and TRBJ1-5, with 7 bases fitting TRBD1. The germline V gene has CDR1 WSHSY and CDR2 SAAADI. Unmatched junction bases numbered 10, after V lost 4 bases and J lost 4 bases. The CDR3 length is 16 residues. The CDR3: CASSGPSGQTNQPQHF. The CDR3 region has the DNA TGCGCCAGCAGTGGGCCTTCGGGACAGACAAATCAGCCCCAGCATTTT.

The table lists this clone with a count of one. The chain uses TRBV2 and TRBJ1-2; weak D call: TRBD1 (6 bases). CDR1 SNHLY and CDR2 FYNNEI come from the germline V gene. The CDR3 loop spans 14 amino acids. The V end was cut by 7 bases, the J end by 1 base, with 13 bases between. DNA of the CDR3: TGTGCCAGCACTATAGGGGGTGGTAACTATGGCTACACCTTC. It specifies CASTIGGGNYGYTF.

This clone has just a few counts. The gene calls are TRBV7-8 and TRBJ1-2; TRBD1 matches 8 bases. This CDR3 has 16 amino acids. J gave up 2 bases and V 1 base, and 6 bases lay outside the gene matches. Germline CDR1 SGHVS, CDR2 FQNEAQ. CDR3 DNA sequence: TGTGCCAGCAGCTTAGTGGATACAGGGGGAAACTATGGCTACACCTTC. Residues: CASSLVDTGGNYGYTF.

The chain recombines TRBV5-1 with TRBJ1-2; 7 bases match TRBD1. With V trimmed by 5 bases and J by 8 bases, 12 bases remained unmatched. Germline-derived CDR1 and CDR2 are SGHRS and YFSETQ. CDR3 length equals 14 residues. The CDR3 DNA follows: TGCGCCAGCAGACCGACAGGGACCGCCGTAGGCTACACCTTC. Its protein is CASRPTGTAVGYTF.

The chain is built from TRBV15 and TRBJ1-1; unclear D gene. Germline CDR1 LNHNV, CDR2 YYDKDF (reference sequence). The CDR3 is made up of 15 amino acids. With 5 bases removed from V and 4 bases from J, the gap between germline ends came to 17 bases. CDR3: CATSSREGYGTEAFF. CDR3 bases: TGTGCCACCAGCTCCAGAGAGGGTTACGGCACTGAAGCTTTCTTT.

The V and J genes are TRBV5-4 and TRBJ2-2; the D gene is possibly TRBD2 (6 bases). Trimming stripped 3 bases from V and 3 bases from J, with 9 bases between. Germline CDR1 reads SGHNT; CDR2 reads YYREEE (reference sequence). CDR3 length: 14 amino acids. CDR3 bases: TGTGCCAGCAGCTCAGAGCGGGACACCGGGGAGCTGTTTTTT. It yields the protein CASSSERDTGELFF.

The chain uses TRBV4-2 and TRBJ1-2, with D hard to call. The V end was cut by 0 bases, the J end by 1 base, with 9 bases between. The germline V gene encodes CDR1 LGHNA and CDR2 YNFKEQ. The CDR3 totals 15 residues. The CDR3 loop reads CASSQEAGLNYGYTF. The DNA of the CDR3 is TGTGCCAGCAGCCAAGAGGCAGGCCTTAACTATGGCTACACCTTC.

V usage is TRBV11-2 and J usage is TRBJ2-5; D not resolved. Germline-derived CDR1 and CDR2 are SGHAT and FQNNGV. The CDR3 is made up of 15 amino acids. Between the trimmed V and J ends, which lost 3 bases and 5 bases, there was a span of 16 bases. CDR3 amino acids: CASSFALTIWETQYF. In DNA, the CDR3 is TGTGCCAGCAGCTTTGCTCTAACGATCTGGGAGACCCAGTACTTC.

The chain combines TRBV30 with TRBJ1-1, with 7 bases that match TRBD1. The germline V gene encodes CDR1 GTSNPN and CDR2 SVGIG (reference sequence). The V and J ends lost 5 bases and 4 bases, in that order; junction bases with no gene match: 4. The CDR3 is 12 amino acids. Here the CDR3 reads CAWGAGGTEAFF. The CDR3, as DNA: TGTGCCTGGGGAGCAGGGGGCACTGAAGCTTTCTTT.

The V gene is TRBV18, the J gene TRBJ2-1, with 10 bases fitting TRBD1. The CDR3 runs to 14 residues. The germline V gene encodes CDR1 KGHSH and CDR2 LQKENI. V trimming: 5 bases; J trimming: 7 bases; junction bases outside the gene matches: 5. CDR3 sequence (DNA): TGTGCCAGCTCAGCCGGGACAGGGGTGAATGAGCAGTTCTTC. Translating gives CASSAGTGVNEQFF.

This clone was recorded once. The chain employs TRBV3-1 (or the pseudogene TRBV3-2) and TRBJ1-2; 7 bases map to TRBD1. The CDR3 length is 14 residues. The V and J ends lost 4 bases and 6 bases, in that order; junction bases with no gene match: 8. Germline CDR1 and CDR2: LGHDT and YNNKEL (reference sequence). The CDR3 is CASSPQQGPHGYTF. CDR3 coding DNA: TGTGCCAGCAGCCCTCAACAGGGGCCTCATGGCTACACCTTC.

The chain joins TRBV27 to TRBJ1-6; D possibly corresponds to TRBD1 (5 bases). The CDR3 covers 18 residues. V was shortened by 6 bases and J by 8 bases, with 26 bases between the two germline ends. The germline gives CDR1 MNHEY, CDR2 SMNVEV (reference sequence). This chain's CDR3 is CASRLGGLGTTNDSPLHF. The CDR3 DNA reads as TGTGCCAGCAGGCTGGGGGGTTTGGGAACGACGAATGATTCACCCCTCCACTTT.

This clone was recorded once. The chain employs TRBV12-3 or TRBV12-4 and TRBJ1-1; weak D call: TRBD1 (6 bases). The V gene lost 8 bases and the J gene lost 7 bases, with 14 bases spanning the gap. The CDR3 has 12 residues. CDR3 nucleotide sequence: TGTGCCAGCCGTATACAGGGTATTGAAGCTTTCTTT. Protein product: CASRIQGIEAFF.

V gene TRBV5-1 combines with J gene TRBJ2-2; the D gene is possibly TRBD1 (5 bases). The CDR3 loop spans 14 amino acids. V was cut by 4 bases and J by 3 bases, with 10 bases left in between. The germline CDR1 and CDR2 sequences are SGHRS and YFSETQ. For the CDR3, the DNA is TGCGCCAGCAGCCCCAAAGGGGACACCGGGGAGCTGTTTTTT. Translating it yields CASSPKGDTGELFF.

This chain joins TRBV6-5 and TRBJ2-1; TRBD1 matches at 7 bases. Unmatched junction bases numbered 4, after V lost 5 bases and J lost 0 bases. Germline V lookup: CDR1 MNHEY, CDR2 SVGAGI. The CDR3 contains 15 residues. The DNA of the CDR3 is TGTGCCAGCAGTCGGACAGGACGCTCCTACAATGAGCAGTTCTTC. It specifies CASSRTGRSYNEQFF.

This clone was recorded a few times. The rearrangement uses TRBV7-2 and TRBJ2-7; the D gene is possibly TRBD1 (5 bases). CDR3 length equals 14 residues. The V end was cut by 5 bases, the J end by 2 bases, with 13 bases between. Germline CDR1 is SGHTA and CDR2 is FQGNSA. CDR3: CASSVQVPTYEQYF. CDR3 nucleotides: TGTGCCAGCAGCGTACAGGTCCCTACCTACGAGCAGTACTTC.

The chain carries TRBV10-3 and TRBJ2-5; 7 nucleotides agree with TRBD2. The ends lost 8 bases at V and 5 bases at J; junction bases unmatched: 8. Germline values: CDR1 ENHRY, CDR2 SYGVKD. This CDR3 spans 13 amino acids. The CDR3, as DNA: TGTGCCATCCCCCCGCGGGAGAGGGAGACCCAGTACTTC. Encoded protein: CAIPPRERETQYF.

This chain joins TRBV15 and TRBJ2-5, with 8 bases fitting TRBD1. Germline V gene data show CDR1 as LNHNV and CDR2 as YYDKDF (reference sequence). The trim removed 1 base at V and 2 bases at J, leaving 3 bases unmatched. This CDR3 has 15 amino acids. The CDR3 coding sequence is TGTGCCACCAGCAGAGCCAGGGGGCTTCAAGAGACCCAGTACTTC. This encodes CATSRARGLQETQYF.

V gene TRBV27 combines with J gene TRBJ2-6; D remains ambiguous. Trimming stripped 4 bases from V and 4 bases from J, with 11 bases between. Germline V gene sequence: CDR1 MNHEY, CDR2 SMNVEV (reference sequence). The CDR3 has 15 amino acids. In DNA, the CDR3 is TGTGCCAGCAGTTCAGCGTTTGCAGGGGCCAACGTCCTGACTTTC. Its protein product is CASSSAFAGANVLTF.

This clone was observed a few times. The chain recombines TRBV30 with TRBJ2-7, with 8 nucleotides matching TRBD2. The ends lost 5 bases at V and 4 bases at J; junction bases unmatched: 10. CDR1 and CDR2 (germline): GTSNPN, SVGIG (reference sequence). The CDR3 is 14 residues long. Here the CDR3 reads CAWGSSGWQYEQYF. DNA of the CDR3: TGTGCCTGGGGCTCTAGCGGGTGGCAATACGAGCAGTACTTC.

This rearrangement joins TRBV5-1 to TRBJ2-7; no reliable D call. CDR1 and CDR2 (germline): SGHRS, YFSETQ. CDR3 length equals 14 residues. Trimming removed 1 base at V and 7 bases at J, with 15 bases between. The chain's CDR3 is CASSLSAEILEQYF. The DNA of the CDR3 is TGCGCCAGCAGCTTGTCGGCGGAAATACTGGAGCAGTACTTC. The whole variable domain, remainder taken from reference TRBV5-1 and TRBJ2-7, is KAGVTQTPRYLIKTRGQQVTLSCSPISGHRSVSWYQQTPGQGLQFLFEYFSETQRNKGNFPGRFSGRQFSNSRSEMNVSTLELGDSALYLCASSLSAEILEQYFGPGTRLTVT.

In DNA form, the CDR3 reads TGTGCCAGCAGCTTAGAAGGGGATGGCTACACCTTC. It codes for CASSLEGDGYTF. The V call is TRBV11-2, the J call TRBJ1-2; D may be TRBD1 (5 bases). This CDR3 has 12 amino acids. Per germline, CDR1 SGHAT and CDR2 FQNNGV. V lost 0 bases and J lost 6, with 5 bases in between.

V usage is TRBV6-5 and J usage is TRBJ2-3; D gene uncertain. Deletions cut 6 bases from V and 6 bases from J, with 16 bases between. Germline-derived CDR1 and CDR2 are MNHEY and SVGAGI. The length of the CDR3 is 14 residues. The CDR3 loop reads CASSQIASGDTQYF. The CDR3 bases are TGTGCCAGCAGCCAAATCGCGTCCGGGGATACGCAGTATTTT.

CDR3 nucleotide sequence: TGCGCCAGCAGCTTGGCGGGTGGCCCCTCTGGAAACACCATATATTTT. Its protein product is CASSLAGGPSGNTIYF. The chain joins TRBV5-1 to TRBJ1-3; unclear D gene. V was cut by 0 bases and J by 0 bases, with 10 bases left in between. There are 16 residues in the CDR3. Germline lookup yields CDR1 SGHRS and CDR2 YFSETQ. Full variable domain (remainder filled in from reference TRBV5-1 and TRBJ1-3): KAGVTQTPRYLIKTRGQQVTLSCSPISGHRSVSWYQQTPGQGLQFLFEYFSETQRNKGNFPGRFSGRQFSNSRSEMNVSTLELGDSALYLCASSLAGGPSGNTIYFGEGSWLTVV.

The chain is built from TRBV30 and TRBJ2-2, with 7 bases matching TRBD2. V dropped 0 bases and J dropped 6; count of bases not matched to a gene: 10. CDR1 is GTSNPN, CDR2 SVGIG, per germline (reference sequence). The CDR3 runs to 16 residues. The CDR3 is CAWSVRAGVGAGELFF. In DNA form, the CDR3 reads TGTGCCTGGAGTGTTCGGGCGGGAGTGGGGGCCGGGGAGCTGTTTTTT.

J is TRBJ1-1 and V is TRBV7-9; a weak D match, TRBD1 (5 bases). CDR1 and CDR2 (germline): SEHNR, FQNEAQ (reference sequence). The CDR3 is 15 amino acids. Trimming took 8 bases from V and 1 from J, leaving 17 bases between them. The DNA of the CDR3 is TGTGCCAGCGCCACAGGCCTAATTCAGAACACTGAAGCTTTCTTT. The encoded protein is CASATGLIQNTEAFF.

This clone was detected once. The chain recombines TRBV27 with TRBJ1-6; D is ambiguous. The V gene's germline CDR1 is MNHEY and CDR2 SMNVEV (reference sequence). This CDR3 contains 15 residues. Trimming stripped 5 bases from V and 5 bases from J, with 13 bases between. CDR3 nucleotide sequence: TGTGCCAGCAGTAAGCAAGCACAGAATAATTCACCCCTCCACTTT. Translation gives CASSKQAQNNSPLHF.

V is TRBV6-1 and J is TRBJ1-3; D may be TRBD1 (5 bases). The length of the CDR3 is 14 residues. Per germline, CDR1 MNHNS and CDR2 SASEGT. Trimming stripped 2 bases from V and 4 bases from J, with 9 bases between. The CDR3 DNA sequence: TGTGCCAGCAGTGAACGGGGGAACGGAAACACCATATATTTT. Translation gives CASSERGNGNTIYF.

J is TRBJ1-5 and V is TRBV6-5, with 7 bases lining up with TRBD1. J lost 0 bases, V lost 8 bases, and 4 bases had no gene match. The CDR3 totals 14 residues. In germline, CDR1 is MNHEY, CDR2 SVGAGI. The CDR3 reads CASQGVNSNQPQHF. CDR3 sequence (DNA): TGTGCCAGCCAGGGGGTCAATAGCAATCAGCCCCAGCATTTT.